In this sample, the clone carrying this T cell receptor (beta chain) turned up many times. These data originate in a study of regulatory T cells in long-lasting Graves disease. Time point here: persistent/refractory GD, antithyroid drugs over 5 years with positive TRAb. PBMCs provided the RNA from which the TCR library was made. There are 12 residues in the CDR3. V was shortened by 3 bases and J by 3 bases, with 6 bases between the two germline ends. The authors built TCR beta libraries using iRepertoire HTBI primers and Arm-PCR of CDR3 regions. MiXCR, applied by TCRdb to the multiplex PCR reads, yields one record per CDR3 protein. The table records more than 650,000 distinct CDR3 sequences, around 30% of them present only once.

This specimen consisted of peripheral blood mononuclear cells (PBMCs), obtained when the disease was refractory, from a patient treated with antithyroid drugs. The chain uses TRBV12-3 or TRBV12-4 and TRBJ2-7, with D uncertain. The clonotype originates from a female donor with Graves disease. The CDR3 DNA follows: TGTGCCAGCAGTTTGGCAGACTACGAGCAGTACTTC. This codes for CASSLADYEQYF.